The 7 T cell receptor beta chains below come from one sample, sequenced in a study of shared clonotypes between healthy human individuals. Sequencing used immunoSEQ multiplex PCR; TCRdb keeps in-frame clones, though not all of them. The sample lists under 1,100,000 clones; around 78% were seen once. Sample: memory CD4+ T cells from PBMCs. Subset here: CD45RA-negative fraction. All receptors come from a man aged 18 to 29 in good health. Some clones in this sample may be carry-over from other donors' samples.

The chain carries TRBV7-9 and TRBJ1-2, with D tentatively TRBD1 (5 bases). The V gene's germline CDR1 is SEHNR and CDR2 FQNEAQ (reference sequence). Trimming shortened V by 5 bases and J by 4 bases, and 8 bases separated the two germline ends. CDR3 length: 12 residues. In DNA, the CDR3 is TGTGCCAGCAGCCCAGGGACCTATGGCTACACCTTC. As protein: CASSPGTYGYTF.

This clone appeared a single time. The CDR3 sequence is CASSTSGATYEQYF. The CDR3 nucleotides are TGTGCCAGCAGCACTAGCGGGGCAACCTACGAGCAGTACTTC. The V call is TRBV6-1, the J call TRBJ2-7; 10 bases fit TRBD2. In germline, CDR1 is MNHNS, CDR2 SASEGT. The CDR3 is 14 amino acids. V lost 6 bases and J lost 2; bases outside the gene matches: 4.

V gene TRBV10-3 combines with J gene TRBJ1-2; tentative D call: TRBD1 (6 bases). CDR3 length equals 13 residues. V lost 0 bases and J lost 6, with 8 bases in between. Germline lookup yields CDR1 ENHRY and CDR2 SYGVKD. CDR3 bases: TGTGCCATCAGTGAGTCGGGGGGCGATGGCTACACCTTC. It translates to CAISESGGDGYTF.

This clone was counted once. The chain couples TRBV5-1 to TRBJ2-1, with 11 positions matching TRBD1. The germline gives CDR1 SGHRS, CDR2 YFSETQ. There are 16 residues in the CDR3. J gave up 7 bases and V 4 bases, and 10 bases lay outside the gene matches. Written as DNA, the CDR3 is TGCGCCAGCAGCCCTGGCGGGGGACAGGGGGATAATGAGCAGTTCTTC. Translation gives CASSPGGGQGDNEQFF.

The J gene is TRBJ2-5, the V gene TRBV11-3; D perhaps matches TRBD2 (5 bases). Trimming took off 2 bases at V and 4 bases at J, with 11 bases between the two ends. Germline CDR1 is SGHNT and CDR2 is YENEEA. The CDR3 extends over 14 amino acids. CDR3: CASSLKSSGETQYF. CDR3 nucleotide sequence: TGTGCCAGCAGCTTAAAGTCCAGCGGAGAGACCCAGTACTTC.

A word on this clone: Other DNA sequences in this specimen translate into the identical CDR3. This chain links TRBV28 with TRBJ2-7; no clear D. Germline CDR1 MDHEN, CDR2 SYDVKM. CDR3 length: 11 amino acids. Trimming removed 6 bases at V and 2 bases at J, with 5 bases between. CDR3 nucleotides: TGTGCCAGCAGCCCGGCCTACGAGCAGTACTTC. Translated, it gives CASSPAYEQYF. Full variable domain (missing parts from reference TRBV28 and TRBJ2-7): DVKVTQSSRYLVKRTGEKVFLECVQDMDHENMFWYRQDPGLGLRLIYFSYDVKMKEKGDIPEGYSVSREKKERFSLILESASTNQTSMYLCASSPAYEQYFGPGTRLTVT.

This clone has at least ten counts. This chain connects TRBV11-2 to TRBJ2-1; the D gene is possibly TRBD2 (5 bases). CDR3 length: 15 residues. V was clipped by 4 bases and J by 5 bases, with 15 bases between them. CDR1 is SGHAT and CDR2 is FQNNGV in the germline V gene. The CDR3 region is CASSYSWTRHNEQFF. CDR3 DNA: TGTGCCAGCAGCTATTCCTGGACTCGGCACAATGAGCAGTTCTTC.